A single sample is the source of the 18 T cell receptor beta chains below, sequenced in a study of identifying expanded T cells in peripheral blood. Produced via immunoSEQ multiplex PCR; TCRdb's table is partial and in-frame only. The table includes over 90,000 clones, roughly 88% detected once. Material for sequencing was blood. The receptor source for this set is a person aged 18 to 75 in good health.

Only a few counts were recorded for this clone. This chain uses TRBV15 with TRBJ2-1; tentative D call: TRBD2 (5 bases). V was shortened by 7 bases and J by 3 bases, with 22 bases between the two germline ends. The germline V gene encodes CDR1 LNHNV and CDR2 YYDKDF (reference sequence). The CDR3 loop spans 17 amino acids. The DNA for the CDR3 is TGTGCCACCAAAACTACTACCCGGGCGAGGGTCTACAATGAGCAGTTCTTC. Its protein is CATKTTTRARVYNEQFF.

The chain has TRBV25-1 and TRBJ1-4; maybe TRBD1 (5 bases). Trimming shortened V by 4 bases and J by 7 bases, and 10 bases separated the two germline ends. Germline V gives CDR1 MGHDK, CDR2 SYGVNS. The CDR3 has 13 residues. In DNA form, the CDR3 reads TGTGCCAGCAGTGCGGGGAGGGGTGAAAAACTGTTTTTT. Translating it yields CASSAGRGEKLFF.

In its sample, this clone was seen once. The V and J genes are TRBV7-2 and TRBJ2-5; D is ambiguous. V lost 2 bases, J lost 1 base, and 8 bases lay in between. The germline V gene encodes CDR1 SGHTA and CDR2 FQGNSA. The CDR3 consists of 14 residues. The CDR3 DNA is TGTGCCAGCAGCTTATGGACCGGCCAAGAGACCCAGTACTTC. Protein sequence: CASSLWTGQETQYF.

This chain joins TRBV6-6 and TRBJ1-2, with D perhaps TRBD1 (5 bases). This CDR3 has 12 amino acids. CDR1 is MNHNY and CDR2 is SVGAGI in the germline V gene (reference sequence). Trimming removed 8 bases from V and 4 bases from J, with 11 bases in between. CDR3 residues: CASAKQGYGYTF. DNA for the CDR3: TGTGCCAGCGCGAAGCAGGGCTATGGCTACACCTTC.

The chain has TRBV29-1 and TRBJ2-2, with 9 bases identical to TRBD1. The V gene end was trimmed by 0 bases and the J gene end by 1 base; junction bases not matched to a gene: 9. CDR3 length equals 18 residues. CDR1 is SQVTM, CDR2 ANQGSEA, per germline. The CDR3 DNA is TGCAGCGTTGAAGATGTGTTAGAGGACAGGGGGAACACCGGGGAGCTGTTTTTT. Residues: CSVEDVLEDRGNTGELFF.

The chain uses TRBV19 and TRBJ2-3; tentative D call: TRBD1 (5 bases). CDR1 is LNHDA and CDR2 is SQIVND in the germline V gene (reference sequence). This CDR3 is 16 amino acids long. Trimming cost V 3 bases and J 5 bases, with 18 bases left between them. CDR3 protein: CASSIQGIIWEDTQYF. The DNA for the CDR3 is TGTGCCAGTAGTATTCAGGGTATAATATGGGAAGATACGCAGTATTTT.

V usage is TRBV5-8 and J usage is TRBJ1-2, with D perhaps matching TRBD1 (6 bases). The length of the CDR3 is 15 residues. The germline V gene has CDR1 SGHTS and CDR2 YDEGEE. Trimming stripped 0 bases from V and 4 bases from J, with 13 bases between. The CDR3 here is CASSLVGGRGYGYTF. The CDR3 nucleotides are TGTGCCAGCAGCTTGGTCGGGGGCCGGGGCTATGGCTACACCTTC. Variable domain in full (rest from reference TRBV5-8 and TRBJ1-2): EAGVTQSPTHLIKTRGQQATLRCSPISGHTSVYWYQQALGLGLQFLLWYDEGEERNRGNFPPRFSGRQFPNYSSELNVNALELEDSALYLCASSLVGGRGYGYTFGSGTRLTVV.

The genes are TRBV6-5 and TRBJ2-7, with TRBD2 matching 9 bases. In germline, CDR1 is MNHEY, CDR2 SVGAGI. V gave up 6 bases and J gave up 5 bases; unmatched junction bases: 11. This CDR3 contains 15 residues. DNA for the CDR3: TGTGCCAGCAGAACCTCATTAGCGGGAGCCCACGAGCAGTACTTC. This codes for CASRTSLAGAHEQYF.

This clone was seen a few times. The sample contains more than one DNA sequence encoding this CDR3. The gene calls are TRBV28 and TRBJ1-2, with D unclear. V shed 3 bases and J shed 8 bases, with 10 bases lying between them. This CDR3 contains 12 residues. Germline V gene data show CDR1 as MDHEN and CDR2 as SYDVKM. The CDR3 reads CASSLGGYGYTF. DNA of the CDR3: TGTGCCAGCAGTTTGGGAGGATACGGCTACACCTTC.

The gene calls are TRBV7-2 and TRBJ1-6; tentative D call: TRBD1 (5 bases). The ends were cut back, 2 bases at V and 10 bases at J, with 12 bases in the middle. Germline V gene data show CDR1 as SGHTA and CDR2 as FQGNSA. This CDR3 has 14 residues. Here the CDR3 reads CASSLQGFESPLHF. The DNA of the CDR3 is TGTGCCAGCAGCTTACAGGGTTTTGAATCACCCCTCCACTTT.

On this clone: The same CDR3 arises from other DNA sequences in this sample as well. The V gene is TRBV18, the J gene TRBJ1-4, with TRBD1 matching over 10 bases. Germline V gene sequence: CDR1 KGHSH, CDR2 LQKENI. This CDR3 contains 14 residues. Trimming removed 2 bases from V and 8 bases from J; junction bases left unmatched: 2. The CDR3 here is CASSPGTGDEKLFF. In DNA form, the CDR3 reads TGTGCCAGCTCACCAGGGACAGGGGACGAAAAACTGTTTTTT.

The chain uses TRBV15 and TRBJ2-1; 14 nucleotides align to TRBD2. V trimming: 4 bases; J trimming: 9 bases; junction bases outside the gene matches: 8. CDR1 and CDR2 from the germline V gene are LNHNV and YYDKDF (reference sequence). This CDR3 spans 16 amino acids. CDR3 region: CATSTLGLAGVFEQFF. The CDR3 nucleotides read TGTGCCACCAGCACACTGGGACTAGCGGGAGTCTTTGAGCAGTTCTTC.

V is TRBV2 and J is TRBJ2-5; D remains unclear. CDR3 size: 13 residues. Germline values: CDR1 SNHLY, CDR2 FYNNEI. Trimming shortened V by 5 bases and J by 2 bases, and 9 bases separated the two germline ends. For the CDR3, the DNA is TGTGCCAGCAGTTTTTTGGGGCAAGAGACCCAGTACTTC. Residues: CASSFLGQETQYF.

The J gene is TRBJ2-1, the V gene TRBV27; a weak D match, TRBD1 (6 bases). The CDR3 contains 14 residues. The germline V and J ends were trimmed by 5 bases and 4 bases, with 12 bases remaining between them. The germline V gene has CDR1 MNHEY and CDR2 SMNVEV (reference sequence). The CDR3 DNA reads TGTGCCAGCAGTAAGAGGACAGCATACAATGAGCAGTTCTTC. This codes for CASSKRTAYNEQFF.

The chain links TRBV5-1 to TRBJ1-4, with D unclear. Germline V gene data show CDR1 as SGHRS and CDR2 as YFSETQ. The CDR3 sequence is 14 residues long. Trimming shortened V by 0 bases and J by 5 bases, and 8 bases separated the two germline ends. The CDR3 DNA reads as TGCGCCAGCAGCTTGGTAAGCCACAATGAAAAACTGTTTTTT. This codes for CASSLVSHNEKLFF.

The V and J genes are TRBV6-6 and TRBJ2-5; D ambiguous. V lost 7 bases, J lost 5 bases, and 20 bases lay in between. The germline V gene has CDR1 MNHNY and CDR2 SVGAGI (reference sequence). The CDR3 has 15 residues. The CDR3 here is CASTRDDQGIETQYF. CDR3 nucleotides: TGTGCCAGCACCCGAGATGACCAAGGGATTGAGACCCAGTACTTC.

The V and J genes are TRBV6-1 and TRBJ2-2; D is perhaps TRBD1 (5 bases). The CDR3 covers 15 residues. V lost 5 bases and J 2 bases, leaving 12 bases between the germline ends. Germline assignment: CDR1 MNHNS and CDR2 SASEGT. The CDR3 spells CASSLMTVNTGELFF. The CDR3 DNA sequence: TGTGCCAGCAGTCTGATGACAGTTAACACCGGGGAGCTGTTTTTT.

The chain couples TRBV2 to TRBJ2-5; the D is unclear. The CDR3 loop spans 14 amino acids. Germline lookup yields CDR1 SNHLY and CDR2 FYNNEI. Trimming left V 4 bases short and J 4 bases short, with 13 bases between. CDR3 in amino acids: CASSAPGDGETQYF. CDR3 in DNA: TGTGCCAGCAGTGCACCAGGAGATGGAGAGACCCAGTACTTC.